This passage covers 3 T cell receptor beta chains from one sample sequenced in a study of blood T cell repertoires in COVID-19. The assay was immunoSEQ multiplex PCR, and TCRdb's table has in-frame clones only and misses some. The sample shows under 250,000 clones, over 70% of them seen only once. Sequencing used peripheral blood. These receptor sequences come from a woman aged 70 to 79 with acute or convalescent COVID-19.

The genes are TRBV12-3 or TRBV12-4 and TRBJ1-2; D is possibly TRBD1 (6 bases). The CDR3 length is 11 residues. The ends were cut back, 3 bases at V and 10 bases at J, with 9 bases in the middle. CDR3 sequence (DNA): TGTGCCAGCAGTTTTCAGGGGACCTACACCTTC. It encodes CASSFQGTYTF.

The chain is built from TRBV28 and TRBJ1-2; weak D call: TRBD1 (5 bases). CDR3 length equals 13 residues. Between the trimmed V and J ends, which lost 8 bases and 2 bases, there was a span of 12 bases. Germline values: CDR1 MDHEN, CDR2 SYDVKM. CDR3 sequence: CASQPPGNYGYTF. Here the CDR3 DNA reads TGTGCCAGCCAACCACCAGGGAACTATGGCTACACCTTC.

This chain uses TRBV3-1 (or the pseudogene TRBV3-2) with TRBJ1-4; 9 bases are a match to TRBD1. From germline, CDR1 is LGHDT and CDR2 YNNKEL (reference sequence). The CDR3 sequence is 16 residues long. Unmatched junction bases numbered 8, after V lost 1 base and J lost 8 bases. CDR3 amino acids: CASSQVAGQGYEKLFF. In DNA, the CDR3 is TGTGCCAGCAGCCAAGTGGCGGGACAGGGTTACGAAAAACTGTTTTTT.